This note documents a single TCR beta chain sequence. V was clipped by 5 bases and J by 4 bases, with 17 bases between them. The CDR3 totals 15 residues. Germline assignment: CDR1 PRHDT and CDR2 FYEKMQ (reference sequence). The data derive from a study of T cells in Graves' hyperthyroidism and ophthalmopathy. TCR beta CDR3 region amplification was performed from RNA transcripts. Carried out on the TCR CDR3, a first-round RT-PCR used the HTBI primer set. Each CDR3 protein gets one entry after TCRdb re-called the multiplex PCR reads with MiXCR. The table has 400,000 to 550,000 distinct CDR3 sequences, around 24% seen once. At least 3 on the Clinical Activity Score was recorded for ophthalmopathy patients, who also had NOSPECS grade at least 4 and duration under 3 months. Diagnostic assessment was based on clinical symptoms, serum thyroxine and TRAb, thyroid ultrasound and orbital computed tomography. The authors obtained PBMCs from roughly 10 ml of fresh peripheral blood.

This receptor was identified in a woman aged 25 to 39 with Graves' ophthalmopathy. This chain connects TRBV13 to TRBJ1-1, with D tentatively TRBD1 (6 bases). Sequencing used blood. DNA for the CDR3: TGTGCCAGCAGCAAACCGACAGGCTCAGGCACTGAAGCTTTCTTT. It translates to CASSKPTGSGTEAFF.